Here is one T cell receptor (beta chain) with its context. The data are from a study of cytomegalovirus exposure and HLA in healthy donors. Vbeta (60) and Jbeta (13) primers were used in the PCR. The assay was immunoSEQ multiplex PCR, and TCRdb's table has in-frame clones only and misses some. The sample includes around 76,000 clones, 65% to 75% of them seen just once. Germline CDR1 is SGHNT and CDR2 is YYREEE (reference sequence). The CDR3 sequence is 15 residues long. V was pared by 4 bases and J by 8 bases, with 12 bases of the junction left unmatched. The rearrangement uses TRBV5-4 and TRBJ2-1; the match to TRBD1 covers 7 bases. This clonotype was obtained from a man aged 35 to 55 in good health and CMV-seropositive. The source material was PBMCs. The CDR3 spells CASSPRTGLADEQFF. The CDR3 DNA reads TGTGCCAGCAGCCCTCGGACAGGTCTTGCGGATGAGCAGTTCTTC. The full variable domain, its missing parts supplied by reference TRBV5-4 and TRBJ2-1, is ETGVTQSPTHLIKTRGQQVTLRCSSQSGHNTVSWYQQALGQGPQFIFQYYREEENGRGNFPPRFSGLQFPNYSSELNVNALELDDSALYLCASSPRTGLADEQFFGPGTRLTVL.